A single sample gave rise to the 3 T cell receptor beta chains below, sequenced in a study of identifying expanded T cells in peripheral blood. Here immunoSEQ multiplex PCR was the method, and the copy in TCRdb shows in-frame clones only, minus some. The sample contains about 94,000 clones, nearly 90% of which appear only once. Material for sequencing was blood. These receptors were obtained from a person aged 18 to 70 in good health.

This rearrangement joins TRBV13 to TRBJ1-2; 12 bases map to TRBD1. Germline CDR1 reads PRHDT; CDR2 reads FYEKMQ (reference sequence). The trim removed 4 bases at V and 7 bases at J, leaving 13 bases unmatched. There are 17 residues in the CDR3. CDR3 protein: CASSSGLRDRGRVGYTF. CDR3 DNA sequence: TGTGCCAGCAGCTCGGGACTCCGGGACAGGGGGCGAGTTGGCTACACCTTC.

The chain carries TRBV19 and TRBJ1-1, with D maybe TRBD1 (6 bases). The germline CDR1 and CDR2 sequences are LNHDA and SQIVND (reference sequence). There are 15 residues in the CDR3. V was trimmed by 2 bases and J by 3 bases, leaving 13 bases between them. The CDR3 loop reads CASSISLGGYTEAFF. CDR3 bases: TGTGCCAGTAGTATATCCCTAGGGGGGTACACTGAAGCTTTCTTT.

The J gene is TRBJ2-1, the V gene TRBV5-1, with a possible D match to TRBD1 (6 bases). Germline assignment: CDR1 SGHRS and CDR2 YFSETQ. CDR3 length: 16 residues. V was pared by 0 bases and J by 0 bases, with 10 bases between. The CDR3 reads CASSLEPGDSYNEQFF. Written as DNA, the CDR3 is TGCGCCAGCAGCTTGGAGCCAGGGGACTCCTACAATGAGCAGTTCTTC.